These T cell receptor beta chains were read from a single sample in a study of siplizumab effects on memory and regulatory T cells. The assay was immunoSEQ multiplex PCR, and TCRdb's table has in-frame clones only and misses some. This table holds about 56,000 clones, just over 95% found once. The specimen sequenced was naive CD8+ T cells sorted from blood. The receptors originated from a human donor in good health. The CDR3 runs from the conserved cysteine through the conserved F or W. D genes are given only for firm matches.

J: TRBJ2-6
D: TRBD1
V: TRBV7-9
CDR3: CASSGRDRGQSGANVLTF
DNA: TGTGCCAGCAGCGGCAGGGACAGGGGGCAATCTGGGGCCAACGTCCTGACTTTC

J: TRBJ2-7
D: TRBD2
V: TRBV30
CDR3: CAWESGSSYEQYF
DNA: TGTGCCTGGGAAAGCGGGAGCTCCTACGAGCAGTACTTC

J: TRBJ2-7
D: -
V: TRBV5-1
CDR3: CASSLLYSSSEQYF
DNA: TGCGCCAGCAGCTTGCTCTACAGCTCCTCGGAGCAGTACTTC

J: TRBJ2-1
D: TRBD2
V: TRBV11-2
CDR3: CASSPTSGRALLYNEQFF
DNA: TGTGCCAGCAGCCCGACTAGCGGGAGGGCCCTTCTGTACAATGAGCAGTTCTTC

J: TRBJ2-3
D: -
V: TRBV27
CDR3: CASSLWSGDTQTYF
DNA: TGTGCCAGCAGTTTATGGAGTGGGGACACCCAAACATATTTT

J: TRBJ2-7
D: -
V: TRBV29-1
CDR3: CSVEEKSNEQYF
DNA: TGCAGCGTTGAAGAAAAGTCAAACGAGCAGTACTTC

J: TRBJ2-5
D: -
V: TRBV14
CDR3: CASSRGGFQETQYF
DNA: TGTGCCAGCAGCCGAGGTGGCTTCCAAGAGACCCAGTACTTC

J: TRBJ2-7
D: TRBD1
V: TRBV27
CDR3: CASSPKDRGYEQYF
DNA: TGTGCCAGCAGTCCCAAGGACAGGGGCTACGAGCAGTACTTC

J: TRBJ2-3
D: -
V: TRBV28
CDR3: CASSIYSTDTQYF
DNA: TGTGCCAGCAGTATCTATAGCACAGATACGCAGTATTTT

J: TRBJ2-2
D: TRBD1
V: TRBV5-5
CDR3: CASSFGQGTGELFF
DNA: TGTGCCAGCAGCTTTGGACAGGGGACCGGGGAGCTGTTTTTT